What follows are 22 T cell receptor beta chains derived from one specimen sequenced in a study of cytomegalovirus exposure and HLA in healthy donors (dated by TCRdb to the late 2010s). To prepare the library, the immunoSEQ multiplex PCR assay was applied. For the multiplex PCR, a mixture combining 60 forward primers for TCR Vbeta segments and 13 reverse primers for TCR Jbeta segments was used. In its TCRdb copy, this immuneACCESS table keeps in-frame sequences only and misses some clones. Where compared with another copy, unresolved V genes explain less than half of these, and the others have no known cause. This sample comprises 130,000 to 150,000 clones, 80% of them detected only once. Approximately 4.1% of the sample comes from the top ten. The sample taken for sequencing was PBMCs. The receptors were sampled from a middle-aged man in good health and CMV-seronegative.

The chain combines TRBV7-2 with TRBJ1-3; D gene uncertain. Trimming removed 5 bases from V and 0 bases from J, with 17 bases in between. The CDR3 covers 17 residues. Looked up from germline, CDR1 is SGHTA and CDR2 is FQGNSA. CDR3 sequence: CASSPLTRSYSGNTIYF. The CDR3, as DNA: TGTGCCAGCAGCCCATTAACCAGGTCCTACTCTGGAAACACCATATATTTT. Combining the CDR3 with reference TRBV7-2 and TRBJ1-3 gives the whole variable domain GAGVSQSPSNKVTEKGKDVELRCDPISGHTALYWYRQSLGQGLEFLIYFQGNSAPDKSGLPSDRFSAERTGGSVSTLTIQRTQQEDSAVYLCASSPLTRSYSGNTIYFGEGSWLTVV.

CDR3 coding DNA: TGTGCCAGCAACCGTCGGGGGGCTCACATCTACGAGCAGTACTTC. Its translation: CASNRRGAHIYEQYF. The chain has TRBV6-5 and TRBJ2-7, with D perhaps TRBD2 (7 bases). Germline V CDR1 and CDR2: MNHEY, SVGAGI. The CDR3 consists of 15 residues. The ends were cut back, 7 bases at V and 3 bases at J, with 19 bases in the middle.

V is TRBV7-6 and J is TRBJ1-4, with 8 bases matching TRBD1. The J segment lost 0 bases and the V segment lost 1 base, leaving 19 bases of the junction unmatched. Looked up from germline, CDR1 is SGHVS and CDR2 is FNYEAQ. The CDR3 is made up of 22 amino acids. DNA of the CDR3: TGTGCCAGCAGCTTAGATGGGACAGGCCCGGGGATGAAATCAACAACTAATGAAAAACTGTTTTTT. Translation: CASSLDGTGPGMKSTTNEKLFF. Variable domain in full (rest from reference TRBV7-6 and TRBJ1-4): GAGVSQSPRYKVTKRGQDVALRCDPISGHVSLYWYRQALGQGPEFLTYFNYEAQQDKSGLPNDRFSAERPEGSISTLTIQRTEQRDSAMYRCASSLDGTGPGMKSTTNEKLFFGSGTQLSVL.

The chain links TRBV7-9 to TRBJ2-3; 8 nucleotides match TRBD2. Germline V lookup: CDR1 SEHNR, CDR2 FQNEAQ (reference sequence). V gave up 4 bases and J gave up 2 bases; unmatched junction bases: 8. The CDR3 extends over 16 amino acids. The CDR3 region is CASSSRTSRYTDTQYF. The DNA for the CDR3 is TGTGCCAGCAGCTCAAGGACTAGCAGATACACAGATACGCAGTATTTT. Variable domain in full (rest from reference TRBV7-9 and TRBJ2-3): DTGVSQNPRHKITKRGQNVTFRCDPISEHNRLYWYRQTLGQGPEFLTYFQNEAQLEKSRLLSDRFSAERPKGSFSTLEIQRTEQGDSAMYLCASSSRTSRYTDTQYFGPGTRLTVL.

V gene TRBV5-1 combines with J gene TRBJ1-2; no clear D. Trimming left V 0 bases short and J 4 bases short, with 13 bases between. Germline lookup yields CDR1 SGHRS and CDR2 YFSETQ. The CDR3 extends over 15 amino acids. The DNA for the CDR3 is TGCGCCAGCAGCTTGGAAGGAGGGTTCTCCTATGGCTACACCTTC. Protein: CASSLEGGFSYGYTF.

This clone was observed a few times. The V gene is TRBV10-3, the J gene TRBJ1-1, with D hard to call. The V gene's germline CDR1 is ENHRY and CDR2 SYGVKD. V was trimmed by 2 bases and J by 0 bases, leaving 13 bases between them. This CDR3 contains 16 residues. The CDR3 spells CAISEISGGLNTEAFF. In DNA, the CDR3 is TGTGCCATCAGTGAGATATCTGGAGGGCTGAACACTGAAGCTTTCTTT.

The CDR3 reads CASSSQRTSGSTDTQYF. DNA of the CDR3: TGTGCCAGCAGCTCACAAAGGACTAGCGGTAGCACAGATACGCAGTATTTT. This chain uses TRBV7-9 with TRBJ2-3; 10 bases are a match to TRBD2. The CDR3 has 17 amino acids. The V and J ends lost 4 bases and 0 bases, in that order; junction bases with no gene match: 7. In germline, CDR1 is SEHNR, CDR2 FQNEAQ (reference sequence).

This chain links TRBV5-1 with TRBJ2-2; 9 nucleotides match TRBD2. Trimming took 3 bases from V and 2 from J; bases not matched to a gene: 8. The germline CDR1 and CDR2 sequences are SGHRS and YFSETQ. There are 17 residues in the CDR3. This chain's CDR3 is CASSSRGLAGNTGELFF. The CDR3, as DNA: TGCGCCAGCAGCTCCCGGGGGCTAGCGGGAAACACCGGGGAGCTGTTTTTT.

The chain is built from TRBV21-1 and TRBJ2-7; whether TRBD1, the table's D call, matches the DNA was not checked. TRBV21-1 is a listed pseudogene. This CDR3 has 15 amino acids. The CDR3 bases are TGTGCCAGCAGCAGACAGGGCCCTTCCTCCTACGAGCAGTACTTC. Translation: CASSRQGPSSYEQYF.

The CDR3, as DNA: TGCGCCAGCAGGGTCAGTATGAACACTGAAGCTTTCTTT. This translates into CASRVSMNTEAFF. The chain carries TRBV10-1 and TRBJ1-1; D remains ambiguous. V was cut by 6 bases and J by 0 bases, with 8 bases left in between. This CDR3 spans 13 amino acids. Per the germline V gene, CDR1 is WNHNN and CDR2 is SYGVQD (reference sequence).

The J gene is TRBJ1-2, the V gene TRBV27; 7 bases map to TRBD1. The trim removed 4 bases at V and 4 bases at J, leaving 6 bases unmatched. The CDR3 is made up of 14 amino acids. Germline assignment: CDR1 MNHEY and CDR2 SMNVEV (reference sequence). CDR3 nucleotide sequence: TGTGCCAGCAGTTCCCGGACAGGTGGCTATGGCTACACCTTC. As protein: CASSSRTGGYGYTF.

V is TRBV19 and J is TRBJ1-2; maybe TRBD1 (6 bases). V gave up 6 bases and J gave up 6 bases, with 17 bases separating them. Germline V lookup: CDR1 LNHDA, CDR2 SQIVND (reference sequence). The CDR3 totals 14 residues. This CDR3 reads CASRLLQGRDGYTF. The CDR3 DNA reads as TGTGCCAGTAGGTTGCTACAGGGAAGAGATGGCTACACCTTC.

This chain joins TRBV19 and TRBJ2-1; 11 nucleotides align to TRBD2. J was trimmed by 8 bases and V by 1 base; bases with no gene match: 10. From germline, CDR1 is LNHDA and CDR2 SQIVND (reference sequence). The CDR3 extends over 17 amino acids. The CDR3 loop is CASSIGNLAGGLDEQFF. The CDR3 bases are TGTGCCAGTAGTATAGGGAACTTAGCGGGGGGGCTTGATGAGCAGTTCTTC.

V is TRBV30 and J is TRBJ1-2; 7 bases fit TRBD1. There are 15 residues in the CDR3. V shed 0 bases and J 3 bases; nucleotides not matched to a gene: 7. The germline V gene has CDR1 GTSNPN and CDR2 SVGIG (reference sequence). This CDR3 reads CAWSVQRGRYYGYTF. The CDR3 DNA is TGTGCCTGGAGTGTACAGAGGGGGCGGTACTATGGCTACACCTTC.

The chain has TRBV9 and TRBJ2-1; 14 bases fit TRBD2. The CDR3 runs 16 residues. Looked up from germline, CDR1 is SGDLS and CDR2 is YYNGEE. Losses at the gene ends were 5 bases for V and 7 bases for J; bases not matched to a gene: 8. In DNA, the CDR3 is TGTGCCAGCAGTTCCTACGGGACTAGCGGGGGAAATGAGCAGTTCTTC. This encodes CASSSYGTSGGNEQFF.

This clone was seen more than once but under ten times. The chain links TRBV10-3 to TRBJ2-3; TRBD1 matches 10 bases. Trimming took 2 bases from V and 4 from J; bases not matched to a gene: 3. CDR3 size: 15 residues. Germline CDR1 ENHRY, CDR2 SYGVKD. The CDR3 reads CAISEPGTGADTQYF. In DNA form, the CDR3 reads TGTGCCATCAGTGAGCCCGGGACAGGGGCAGATACGCAGTATTTT.

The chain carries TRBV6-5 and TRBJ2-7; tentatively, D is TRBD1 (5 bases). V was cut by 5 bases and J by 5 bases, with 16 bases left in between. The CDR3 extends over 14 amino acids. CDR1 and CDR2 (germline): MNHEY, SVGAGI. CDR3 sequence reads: CASSTGHSGHEQYF. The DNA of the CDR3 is TGTGCCAGCAGTACCGGACACTCGGGCCACGAGCAGTACTTC.

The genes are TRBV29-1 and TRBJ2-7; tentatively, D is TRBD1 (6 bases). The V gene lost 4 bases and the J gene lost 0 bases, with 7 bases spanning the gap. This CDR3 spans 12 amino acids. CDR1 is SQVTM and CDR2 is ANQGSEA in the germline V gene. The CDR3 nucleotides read TGCAGCGTTGGACAGGACTCCTACGAGCAGTACTTC. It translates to CSVGQDSYEQYF.

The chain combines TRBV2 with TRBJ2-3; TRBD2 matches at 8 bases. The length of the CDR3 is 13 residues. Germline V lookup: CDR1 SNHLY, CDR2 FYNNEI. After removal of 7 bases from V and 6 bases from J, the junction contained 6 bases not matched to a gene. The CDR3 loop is CASIWTSSDTQYF. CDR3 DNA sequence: TGTGCCAGCATCTGGACTAGCAGCGATACGCAGTATTTT.

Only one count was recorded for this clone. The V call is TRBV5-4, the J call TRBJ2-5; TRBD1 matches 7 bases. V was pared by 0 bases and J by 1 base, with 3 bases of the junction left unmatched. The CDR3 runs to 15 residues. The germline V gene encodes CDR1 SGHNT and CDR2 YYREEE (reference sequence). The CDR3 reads CASSLVDRIQETQYF. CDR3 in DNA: TGTGCCAGCAGCTTGGTGGACAGGATCCAAGAGACCCAGTACTTC. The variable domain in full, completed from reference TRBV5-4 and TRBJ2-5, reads ETGVTQSPTHLIKTRGQQVTLRCSSQSGHNTVSWYQQALGQGPQFIFQYYREEENGRGNFPPRFSGLQFPNYSSELNVNALELDDSALYLCASSLVDRIQETQYFGPGTRLLVL.

CDR3 region: CAWSVQLGGGYTF. For the CDR3, the DNA is TGTGCCTGGAGTGTACAATTGGGGGGTGGCTACACCTTC. The chain employs TRBV30 and TRBJ1-2, with TRBD1 as a possible D gene (5 bases). The germline CDR1 and CDR2 sequences are GTSNPN and SVGIG (reference sequence). The CDR3 runs to 13 residues. The V gene lost 0 bases and the J gene lost 7 bases, with 12 bases spanning the gap.

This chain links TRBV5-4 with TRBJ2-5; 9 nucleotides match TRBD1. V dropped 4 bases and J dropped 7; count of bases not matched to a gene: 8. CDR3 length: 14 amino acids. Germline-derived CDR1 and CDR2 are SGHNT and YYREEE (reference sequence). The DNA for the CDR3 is TGTGCCAGCAGCCCGGGACAGGGTTTAGGGACCCAGTACTTC. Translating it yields CASSPGQGLGTQYF.